This T cell receptor beta chain was recovered during a study of OX40 agonist ivuxolimab in advanced cancers. Concerning the study at large: Ivuxolimab, which targeted the costimulatory receptor OX40 (CD134), was an agonistic, fully human IgG2 monoclonal antibody. Intravenous ivuxolimab was administered to patients every 2 weeks at six dose levels: 0.01, 0.1, 0.3, 1.5, 3 and 10 mg/kg. Of the 52 patients in dose escalation, 19 had hepatocellular carcinoma, around 15 had melanoma, 9 had renal cell carcinoma and 9 had head and neck cancer. A male proportion of roughly 80% and a mean age of approximately 60 years, ranging from roughly 23 to 85, were recorded for the dose-escalation cohort. Patients were allowed to have had prior anti-PD-1, anti-PD-L1 or anti-CTLA-4 therapy, and about 40% of the dose-escalation patients had been treated with checkpoint inhibitors. Partial responses were achieved by three dose-escalation patients, of whom one had hepatocellular carcinoma and two had cutaneous melanoma. The purpose of peripheral TCRbeta sequencing was to test whether ivuxolimab changed TCR sequence diversity and led to clonal T-cell expansion. The paper describes the monotherapy dose-escalation part (N ≈ 49 patients) of the phase I trial of ivuxolimab. Results and caveats for the whole study, not just this receptor: On average, CD8+ T cells showed more expanded clones than CD4+ T cells after ivuxolimab. In partial responders in the 0.1-3.0 mg/kg groups, normalized peripheral clonal expansion was found to be among the lowest, especially among CD8+ T cells. Low levels of normalized T-cell clonal expansion were also seen in some patients who did not respond. At doses of 0.1 to 3.0 mg/kg, clonal expansion of both CD4+ and CD8+ T cells in blood was seen between baseline and week 6. The antigen specificity of the peripheral T cells that underwent clonal expansion was not determined.

To sequence the TCRbeta CDR3 region, genomic DNA was isolated from the sorted cells. The immunoSEQ Assay was used for sequencing of TCRbeta CDR3 regions. Not all clones reach the TCRdb copy of this immuneACCESS table, which keeps in-frame sequences only. Checked studies attribute under half of the gap to unresolved V genes and leave the rest unexplained. This sample has tens of thousands of clones in its table, and approximately 89% of those were observed once. The ten largest clones take up under 0.85% of the sample. Between the V and J ends, shortened by 4 bases and 2 bases respectively, the junction contains 6 bases. Taken from cysteine to phenylalanine, the CDR3 has 13 residues. CDR3 DNA only is kept here, 39 bases in frame from base 1. CDR1 and CDR2, looked up from the germline V gene, are MNHNS and SASEGT. Only a few counts were recorded for this clone. No cognate antigen has been identified for it. Base quality data are lacking; no much larger clone is found one base away.

Patients with autoimmune disease history or receiving systemic immunosuppression were excluded from the trial. In every dose cohort, peripheral blood was drawn for TCR sequencing at baseline, cycle 4 day 1, and cycle 7 day 1. The samples were taken from a phase I, first-in-human, multicenter, open-label dose-escalation trial of ivuxolimab. Adults with locally advanced or metastatic melanoma, renal cell carcinoma, hepatocellular carcinoma or head and neck squamous cell carcinoma were enrolled in the trial. Before TCR sequencing, CD4+ T cells and CD8+ T cells from peripheral blood were sorted into separate populations.

Recombination connected TRBV6-1 to TRBJ2-1, with a tentative D gene TRBD1 over 5 matching bases. The TCR sequence derives from an adult with an advanced solid tumor such as melanoma, head and neck, liver or kidney cancer. The sequencing here drew on CD4+ or CD8+ T cells sorted from blood, taken in a trial of the OX40 agonist ivuxolimab. At the DNA level, the sequence is TGTGCCAGCAGTGTGGACACCTACAATGAGCAGTTCTTC. The encoded protein is CASSVDTYNEQFF.